A selection of T cell receptor beta chains follows, all from one sample in a study of blood T cell repertoires in COVID-19. Generated by immunoSEQ multiplex PCR, the TCRdb table keeps only in-frame clones and is missing some. The sample lists roughly 68,000 clones, about 91% occurring once. Sequencing was done on a sample of peripheral blood. Receptors originate from a man in his forties with COVID-19, enrolled during active disease. The CDR3 runs from the conserved cysteine through the conserved F or W. Fields, in order: V gene, CDR3 length, clone size, J gene, D gene, CDR3 DNA, CDR3 protein. D genes are given only for firm matches. Only some rows state a clone size, as once, few, many or a class for expanded clones.

TRBV5-1	16	-	TRBJ2-3	TRBD2	TGCGCCAGCAGCCCCAATAGCGGGGGGGCTACAGATACGCAGTATTTT	CASSPNSGGATDTQYF
TRBV3-1/TRBV3-2	15	-	TRBJ2-7	TRBD2	TGTGCCAGCAGCCGCCGTAGCGGGGGCACCTACGAGCAGTACTTC	CASSRRSGGTYEQYF
TRBV27	14	-	TRBJ2-1	-	TGTGCCAGCAGTTTGAGGGGGTCCTACAATGAGCAGTTCTTC	CASSLRGSYNEQFF
TRBV9	13	-	TRBJ1-5	-	TGTGCCAGCAGCTTAGGACGGGATCAGCCCCAGCATTTT	CASSLGRDQPQHF
TRBV3-1/TRBV3-2	14	once	TRBJ2-3	TRBD2	TGTGCCAGCAGCCAAGGGGGGGGGACAGATACGCAGTATTTT	CASSQGGGTDTQYF
TRBV18	14	few	TRBJ1-6	TRBD1	TGTGCCAGCTCACCGGGACAGGGCAATTCACCCCTCCACTTT	CASSPGQGNSPLHF
TRBV9	16	-	TRBJ1-3	-	TGTGCCAGCAGCGTAGGAGACAGGAGCCGTGGAAACACCATATATTTT	CASSVGDRSRGNTIYF
TRBV27	15	-	TRBJ2-1	-	TGTGCCAGCAGTTTGATAGGGGGCTCCTACAATGAGCAGTTCTTC	CASSLIGGSYNEQFF
TRBV5-1	15	-	TRBJ2-2	-	TGCGCCAGCAGCTTGGCCGAGGGAGTGGGCGGGGAGCTGTTTTTT	CASSLAEGVGGELFF
TRBV30	13	-	TRBJ2-7	-	TGTGCCTGGAGATACGACGGGAACTACGAGCAGTACTTC	CAWRYDGNYEQYF
TRBV3-1/TRBV3-2	16	-	TRBJ2-1	TRBD2	TGTGCCAGCAGCCAGACCGGGGGGGGGCACTACAATGAGCAGTTCTTC	CASSQTGGGHYNEQFF
TRBV4-2	14	-	TRBJ2-5	-	TGTGCCAGCAGCCAAGACAACGGTCAAGAGACCCAGTACTTC	CASSQDNGQETQYF
TRBV19	14	-	TRBJ1-4	TRBD1	TGTGCCAGTAGCAAGAGGGGGACAGCAGTGAAGCTGTTTTTT	CASSKRGTAVKLFF
TRBV6-5	14	-	TRBJ1-2	-	TGTGCCAGCAACTCGGGGGGAGGAAGATCTGGCTACACCTTC	CASNSGGGRSGYTF
TRBV10-2	16	-	TRBJ1-6	-	TGCGCCAGCAGGGGACCGGGTCGCGGGGATAATTCACCCCTCCACTTT	CASRGPGRGDNSPLHF
TRBV11-2	14	-	TRBJ1-6	-	TGTGCCAGCAGCACTCCGGGGGATAATTCACCCCTCCACTTT	CASSTPGDNSPLHF
TRBV2	17	-	TRBJ1-3	-	TGTGCCAGCACTACCGACCCGGGACTACTCTCTGGAAACACCATATATTTT	CASTTDPGLLSGNTIYF
TRBV19	14	-	TRBJ1-1	TRBD1	TGTGCCAGTAGGCAGGGGGTTGGCGGCACTGAAGCTTTCTTT	CASRQGVGGTEAFF
TRBV28	15	once	TRBJ1-5	TRBD1	TGTGCCAGCGGGACAGGGCGGGGGAGCAATCAGCCCCAGCATTTT	CASGTGRGSNQPQHF
TRBV7-9	15	-	TRBJ1-1	-	TGTGCCAGCAGCTTAGGTGGGCCAGGGAACACTGAAGCTTTCTTT	CASSLGGPGNTEAFF
TRBV5-1	15	-	TRBJ2-5	TRBD2	TGCGCCAGCAGCTTCCTTCTAGCGGGCCAAGAGACCCAGTACTTC	CASSFLLAGQETQYF
TRBV7-3	13	-	TRBJ2-5	TRBD2	TGTGCCAGCAGCCGGGACCTAGCGGGAGACCAGTACTTC	CASSRDLAGDQYF
TRBV10-3	15	-	TRBJ2-1	-	TGTGCCATCAGTGAGTCAACAGGGTACCGGTATGAGCAGTTCTTC	CAISESTGYRYEQFF
TRBV21-1	17	-	TRBJ2-7	-	TGTGCCAGCAGCAAAGAAAAAGGGGGTAACCCTTCCTACGAGCAGTACTTC	CASSKEKGGNPSYEQYF
TRBV30	13	once	TRBJ2-3	-	TGTGCCTGGAATAGCGGAGCCGGGGATACGCAGTATTTT	CAWNSGAGDTQYF
TRBV21-1	16	-	TRBJ2-2	-	TGTGCCAGCAGCAAAATCAACAGGATAAACACCGGGGAGCTGTTTTTT	CASSKINRINTGELFF
TRBV10-2	16	-	TRBJ2-1	TRBD2	TGCGCCAGCAGTGCGGGGGAACTAGCGGGCAGGGATGAGCAGTTCTTC	CASSAGELAGRDEQFF
TRBV12-3/TRBV12-4	13	few	TRBJ2-5	TRBD1	TGTGCCAGCAGTCCGGGACAGAGGGAGACCCAGTACTTC	CASSPGQRETQYF
TRBV28	15	-	TRBJ2-2	-	TGTGCCAGCAGTTCCGGGACAACTTACACCGGGGAGCTGTTTTTT	CASSSGTTYTGELFF